The 2 T cell receptor beta chains below come from one sample, sequenced in a study of T-cell reconstitution after alpha-beta-depleted transplantation in children. Researchers prepared the TCRbeta library using unique molecular identifiers, the study reports. Via MiXCR, TCRdb re-called the PCR reads, giving one row per CDR3 protein. The sample contains hundreds of thousands of distinct CDR3 sequences, around 16% of which appear only once. The sample was PBMCs, mostly from graft donor cells, taken 360 days after TCRalphabeta/CD19-depleted stem cell transplant. The receptors derive from a boy under two years old who had a stem cell transplant for Wiskott-Aldrich syndrome, so the T cells may come from the graft donor.

The J gene is TRBJ2-5, the V gene TRBV10-3; D unclear. CDR1 and CDR2 from the germline V gene are ENHRY and SYGVKD. The CDR3 extends over 13 amino acids. V lost 2 bases and J 7 bases, leaving 11 bases between the germline ends. The CDR3 DNA reads as TGTGCCATCAGTGAGGAGGTCCATGGGACCCAGTACTTC. Translated, it gives CAISEEVHGTQYF.

J is TRBJ2-1 and V is TRBV18, with TRBD2 matching over 8 bases. Germline lookup yields CDR1 KGHSH and CDR2 LQKENI. Trimming cost V 2 bases and J 9 bases; bases outside gene matches: 12. The CDR3 contains 16 residues. The CDR3 coding sequence is TGTGCCAGCTCACCAAAGACCCTAGCGGGCTTCACTGAGCAGTTCTTC. This codes for CASSPKTLAGFTEQFF.